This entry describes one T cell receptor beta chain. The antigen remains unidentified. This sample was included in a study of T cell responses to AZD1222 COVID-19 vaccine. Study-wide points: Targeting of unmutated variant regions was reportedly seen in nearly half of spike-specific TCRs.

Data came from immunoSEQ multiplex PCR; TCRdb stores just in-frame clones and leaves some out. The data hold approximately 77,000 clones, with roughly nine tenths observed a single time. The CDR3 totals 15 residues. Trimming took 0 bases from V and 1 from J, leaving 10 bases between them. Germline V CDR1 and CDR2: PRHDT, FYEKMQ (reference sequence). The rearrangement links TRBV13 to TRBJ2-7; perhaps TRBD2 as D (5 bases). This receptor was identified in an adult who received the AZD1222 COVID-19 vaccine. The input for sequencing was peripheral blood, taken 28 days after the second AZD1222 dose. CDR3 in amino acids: CASSLGDSRSYEQYF. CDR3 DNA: TGTGCCAGCAGCTTAGGGGACTCAAGATCCTACGAGCAGTACTTC.